This T cell receptor beta chain is from a study of spatial heterogeneity in lung cancer (dated by TCRdb to 2018 to 2020). With regard to the full study: More beta-chain than alpha-chain transcripts were consistently detected, likely reflecting higher beta-chain transcript abundance. TCR alpha and beta repertoires were quantitatively compared across multiple tumor regions, matched nontumor lung and blood in non-small cell lung cancer. Both alpha and beta chains were TCR-sequenced in samples taken at surgery, namely 220 tumor regions, around 64 matched nontumor lung samples and approximately 51 PBMC samples. TCR repertoire features were related to nonsynonymous mutation counts determined by whole-exome sequencing of tumor tissue. In the raw uncorrected reads, each unique combination of TCR and UMI appeared on average more than ten times.

The sample's time point label is to be understood as: sample taken at primary tumor resection. For TCR sequencing, whole RNA was extracted from tumor and nontumor lung tissue, or from cryopreserved PBMC samples, and no cell sorting was done. The donors were 60 to 80 patients from the lung TRACERx cohort who had early-stage, untreated non-small cell lung cancer. Only patients with enough RNA available from two or more tumor regions were chosen for TCR sequencing. The research as a whole found: Additional single-cell paired TCR alpha and beta sequencing was considered necessary to confirm, at a functional level, the hypothesis that regional TCRs recognize regional mutations. Ubiquitous expanded tumor TCRs were found in blood more often at tumor resection than at routine follow-up.

A note on this clonotype: Its antigen specificity is not known. Nothing much larger sits one base from this clone, and base qualities are not available.

V is cut back by 11 bases and J by 4 bases, with 6 bases in the junction unmatched. The CDR3 starts with the cysteine, ends with the phenylalanine, and has 12 residues. Here the CDR3 DNA is all that survives: 36 bases in frame from base 1. The germline V gene specifies SNHLY as CDR1 and FYNNEI as CDR2. Receptor amplification or capture employed 5' RACE. Instrument on record: NextSeq 500. To allow correction of PCR and sequencing errors, the TCR library protocol tagged every TCR cDNA molecule with a unique molecular identifier. The authors' pipeline ran thus. TCR identification, UMI-based error correction and CDR3 extraction were all carried out with Decombinator tools. Expanded TCRs were defined as those above a frequency of 2 per 1,000, corresponding to the top 1% of the tumor frequency distribution. Each repertoire was subsampled 100 times to 5,000 TCRs, after which Renyi diversity was computed with the R vegan package. CDR3 similarity networks were constructed using string-kernel similarity of amino acid triplets, with links drawn between CDR3s whose pairwise similarity was above 0.82. Through fastp at Q25 and MiXCR, TCRdb rebuilt clones from the public reads, retaining in-frame beta chains. Entries are consolidated by CDR3 protein sequence, retaining the most common genes and DNA. The authors' filters were not applied to this entry. Counted in this sample were roughly 79,000 distinct CDR3 sequences; roughly 12% of them appeared once. The ten top clones hold roughly 4.5% of the sample.

The chain is made from TRBV2 and TRBJ2-7; a stretch of 9 junction bases matches TRBD2. This clonotype was obtained from a male donor with early-stage non-small cell lung cancer. This specimen consisted of PBMCs, obtained at surgery. The CDR3 is CAGGAGGYEQYF. The nucleotide sequence is given as TGTGCCGGGGGAGCGGGAGGTTACGAGCAGTACTTC.